The 21 T cell receptor beta chains listed next were all sequenced from one sample in a study of blood T cell repertoires in COVID-19. Sequencing was performed with immunoSEQ multiplex PCR; in TCRdb, only in-frame clones are kept and a portion is missing. Of under 45,000 clones listed, 75% to 90% were seen once; the top ten hold approximately 40%. Sequencing was performed on peripheral blood. The receptor set was obtained from a man in his sixties with active or convalescent COVID-19.

The chain combines TRBV5-8 with TRBJ1-4; D is unclear. Germline assignment: CDR1 SGHTS and CDR2 YDEGEE. CDR3 length: 16 amino acids. V was cut by 1 base and J by 4 bases, with 14 bases left in between. The CDR3 nucleotides read TGTGCCAGCAGCTTGATCACAGATCTGTTTAATGAAAAACTGTTTTTT. It translates to CASSLITDLFNEKLFF. Looking up the rest from reference TRBV5-8 and TRBJ1-4 gives the full variable domain: EAGVTQSPTHLIKTRGQQATLRCSPISGHTSVYWYQQALGLGLQFLLWYDEGEERNRGNFPPRFSGRQFPNYSSELNVNALELEDSALYLCASSLITDLFNEKLFFGSGTQLSVL.

This chain links TRBV6-6 with TRBJ1-4; perhaps TRBD1 as D (5 bases). Germline loops: CDR1 MNHNY, CDR2 SVGAGI (reference sequence). V lost 2 bases to trimming and J lost 8 bases, with 12 bases between them. The length of the CDR3 is 14 residues. DNA for the CDR3: TGTGCCAGCAGTTACAGGGGATTACGGGAAAAACTGTTTTTT. Translated, it gives CASSYRGLREKLFF.

This clone has only one observation. The gene calls are TRBV7-8 and TRBJ2-1; weak D call: TRBD2 (6 bases). Germline CDR1 SGHVS, CDR2 FQNEAQ. CDR3 length: 12 residues. Between the trimmed V and J ends, which lost 2 bases and 9 bases, there was a span of 8 bases. The CDR3 protein is CASSLTGGEQFF. The CDR3 nucleotides read TGTGCCAGCAGCTTAACCGGGGGTGAGCAGTTCTTC.

The V and J genes are TRBV5-5 and TRBJ1-4; D gene ambiguous. There are 17 residues in the CDR3. Trimming removed 4 bases from V and 3 bases from J, with 19 bases in between. Per germline, CDR1 SGHKS and CDR2 YYEKEE (reference sequence). In DNA, the CDR3 is TGTGCCAGCAGCCCCCGTGGGTCCAGGAACTCTAATGAAAAACTGTTTTTT. It yields the protein CASSPRGSRNSNEKLFF.

DNA for the CDR3: TGTGCCAGCAGTTCAGCCGGGACAGGGGTAGCAGATACGCAGTATTTT. Amino acid sequence: CASSSAGTGVADTQYF. This chain connects TRBV28 to TRBJ2-3, with 10 bases that match TRBD1. Losses at the gene ends were 4 bases for V and 4 bases for J; bases not matched to a gene: 8. Germline-derived CDR1 and CDR2 are MDHEN and SYDVKM. This CDR3 spans 16 amino acids.

The rearrangement joins TRBV6-5 to TRBJ1-4; 7 bases match TRBD1. CDR3 length: 12 amino acids. Germline loops: CDR1 MNHEY, CDR2 SVGAGI. Trimming took 7 bases from V and 8 from J; bases not matched to a gene: 4. The chain's CDR3 is CASTGGNEKLFF. The DNA of the CDR3 is TGTGCCAGCACAGGGGGAAACGAAAAACTGTTTTTT.

V usage is TRBV19 and J usage is TRBJ1-5; 7 bases agree with TRBD1. The CDR3 is 19 amino acids. The germline V gene encodes CDR1 LNHDA and CDR2 SQIVND (reference sequence). With V trimmed by 4 bases and J by 2 bases, 17 bases remained unmatched. CDR3 residues: CASSSWTGAHPSGNQPQHF. DNA for the CDR3: TGTGCCAGTAGTAGTTGGACAGGCGCCCACCCCAGCGGCAATCAGCCCCAGCATTTT.

The genes are TRBV7-2 and TRBJ1-1; the match to TRBD1 covers 7 bases. Germline trimming cut 5 bases from V and 4 bases from J; bases unmatched to any gene: 4. The CDR3 has 13 residues. The germline gives CDR1 SGHTA, CDR2 FQGNSA. The CDR3 sequence is CASSNHRGTEAFF. The CDR3 region has the DNA TGTGCCAGCAGCAATCACAGGGGCACTGAAGCTTTCTTT. Variable domain in full (rest from reference TRBV7-2 and TRBJ1-1): GAGVSQSPSNKVTEKGKDVELRCDPISGHTALYWYRQSLGQGLEFLIYFQGNSAPDKSGLPSDRFSAERTGGSVSTLTIQRTQQEDSAVYLCASSNHRGTEAFFGQGTRLTVV.

This chain uses TRBV11-3 with TRBJ2-1, with D possibly being TRBD2 (7 bases). CDR3 size: 18 residues. Germline loops: CDR1 SGHNT, CDR2 YENEEA. V gave up 0 bases and J gave up 2 bases, with 17 bases separating them. CDR3 residues: CASSLEGRWGGTYNEQFF. For the CDR3, the DNA is TGTGCCAGCAGCTTAGAGGGGAGATGGGGGGGCACCTACAATGAGCAGTTCTTC.

The genes are TRBV20-1 and TRBJ2-1; TRBD2 aligns across 8 bases. V was clipped by 3 bases and J by 8 bases; unmatched bases: 9. The CDR3 loop spans 14 amino acids. The germline V gene encodes CDR1 DFQATT and CDR2 SNEGSKA (reference sequence). The CDR3 sequence is CSASVRLAGYEQFF. CDR3 in DNA: TGCAGTGCTAGTGTCCGCCTAGCGGGTTATGAGCAGTTCTTC.

This clone appeared a single time. CDR3: CASSPGVLGPSHSNQPQHF. CDR3 bases: TGTGCCAGCTCACCCGGTGTGCTGGGGCCGAGCCATAGCAATCAGCCCCAGCATTTT. V usage is TRBV18 and J usage is TRBJ1-5; possible D gene TRBD1, 5 bases. Trimming removed 3 bases from V and 0 bases from J, with 21 bases in between. Germline CDR1 reads KGHSH; CDR2 reads LQKENI. This CDR3 spans 19 amino acids.

V usage is TRBV9 and J usage is TRBJ1-4; 8 bases agree with TRBD1. The CDR3 covers 15 residues. Trimming cost V 0 bases and J 11 bases; bases outside gene matches: 9. Germline assignment: CDR1 SGDLS and CDR2 YYNGEE. CDR3 region: CASSVGGTGEGKLFF. DNA for the CDR3: TGTGCCAGCAGCGTAGGAGGGACAGGAGAGGGTAAACTGTTTTTT.

This chain uses TRBV5-1 with TRBJ1-5, with TRBD1 identical over 7 bases. CDR1 is SGHRS, CDR2 YFSETQ, per germline. This CDR3 contains 15 residues. J was trimmed by 1 base and V by 2 bases; bases with no gene match: 3. DNA for the CDR3: TGCGCCAGCAGCTTATCGACAGGGAGCAATCAGCCCCAGCATTTT. Amino acids: CASSLSTGSNQPQHF.

The J gene is TRBJ2-3, the V gene TRBV27, with 8 bases fitting TRBD2. CDR3 length equals 14 residues. The ends lost 4 bases at V and 6 bases at J; junction bases unmatched: 6. Germline V gives CDR1 MNHEY, CDR2 SMNVEV (reference sequence). CDR3 sequence reads: CASSSILAVDTQYF. Here the CDR3 DNA reads TGTGCCAGCAGTTCTATACTAGCGGTCGATACGCAGTATTTT.

The rearrangement uses TRBV19 and TRBJ2-5, with a tentative D call TRBD1 (5 bases). The germline V gene has CDR1 LNHDA and CDR2 SQIVND (reference sequence). The CDR3 runs to 15 residues. V lost 3 bases and J 2 bases, leaving 13 bases between the germline ends. This CDR3 reads CASSMLGARQETQYF. The DNA of the CDR3 is TGTGCCAGTAGTATGTTAGGGGCGCGGCAAGAGACCCAGTACTTC. Looking up the rest from reference TRBV19 and TRBJ2-5 gives the full variable domain: DGGITQSPKYLFRKEGQNVTLSCEQNLNHDAMYWYRQDPGQGLRLIYYSQIVNDFQKGDIAEGYSVSREKKESFPLTVTSAQKNPTAFYLCASSMLGARQETQYFGPGTRLLVL.

The chain combines TRBV10-1 with TRBJ2-5; a weak D match, TRBD2 (6 bases). The V end lost 0 bases, the J end lost 4 bases, and 6 bases lay between the germline ends. Germline loops: CDR1 WNHNN, CDR2 SYGVQD (reference sequence). This CDR3 contains 13 residues. CDR3 in amino acids: CASSESGGETQYF. The CDR3 nucleotides are TGCGCCAGCAGTGAGTCGGGGGGAGAGACCCAGTACTTC.

This clone was seen a handful of times. This chain connects TRBV28 to TRBJ2-6; D perhaps matches TRBD2 (6 bases). The CDR3 consists of 17 residues. The germline V and J ends were trimmed by 0 bases and 4 bases, with 13 bases remaining between them. Germline lookup yields CDR1 MDHEN and CDR2 SYDVKM. The CDR3 DNA reads as TGTGCCAGCAGTTTATGGGGCGGGGCGCCCGGGGCCAACGTCCTGACTTTC. Protein sequence: CASSLWGGAPGANVLTF.

The gene calls are TRBV5-1 and TRBJ2-1; TRBD2 aligns across 14 bases. This CDR3 comprises 17 residues. The germline CDR1 and CDR2 sequences are SGHRS and YFSETQ. V shed 3 bases and J 8 bases; nucleotides not matched to a gene: 10. CDR3 sequence reads: CASSSAGTSGRSHEQFF. The CDR3, as DNA: TGCGCCAGCAGCTCCGCCGGGACTAGCGGGAGATCCCATGAGCAGTTCTTC.

The chain links TRBV7-9 to TRBJ2-2; 10 bases fit TRBD1. Germline V CDR1 and CDR2: SEHNR, FQNEAQ (reference sequence). The CDR3 has 15 residues. After removal of 4 bases from V and 6 bases from J, the junction contained 5 bases not matched to a gene. CDR3 nucleotide sequence: TGTGCCAGCAGCTGGGGACAGGGGTCCCCCGGGGAGCTGTTTTTT. Protein product: CASSWGQGSPGELFF. The full variable domain, in which reference TRBV7-9 and TRBJ2-2 provide the parts outside the CDR3, is DTGVSQNPRHKITKRGQNVTFRCDPISEHNRLYWYRQTLGQGPEFLTYFQNEAQLEKSRLLSDRFSAERPKGSFSTLEIQRTEQGDSAMYLCASSWGQGSPGELFFGEGSRLTVL.

The chain links TRBV19 to TRBJ1-5; 9 nucleotides match TRBD1. The CDR3 spans 14 residues. Germline CDR1 LNHDA, CDR2 SQIVND (reference sequence). Trimming took 6 bases from V and 3 from J; bases not matched to a gene: 3. The CDR3 DNA reads TGTGCCAGTAGGGGACAGGGAACCAATCAGCCCCAGCATTTT. Residues: CASRGQGTNQPQHF.

V gene TRBV10-3 combines with J gene TRBJ1-2; 7 bases match TRBD1. This CDR3 contains 13 residues. V was pared by 5 bases and J by 3 bases, with 3 bases of the junction left unmatched. The germline V gene has CDR1 ENHRY and CDR2 SYGVKD. CDR3 DNA sequence: TGTGCCATCAGTACGGGGACAGACTATGGCTACACCTTC. Protein product: CAISTGTDYGYTF.